This TCR beta chain was captured in a study of glioma-infiltrating T cells (dated by TCRdb to between 2015 and 2016). Some background on the complete study: Sequencing of TCR alpha- and beta-chain repertoires was performed on glioma tissue, on non-neoplastic brain tissue, and on matched peripheral blood mononuclear cells. The paired cohort was made up of three low-grade glioma patients, several primary glioblastoma patients and three non-glioma patients who contributed non-neoplastic brain tissue. To measure how far tissue and blood T-cell populations diverged, each tissue-infiltrating repertoire was compared against the peripheral blood repertoire of the same patient. General findings and caveats noted by the study authors: Group comparisons were based on small numbers of patients: three non-neoplastic, three low-grade glioma and several glioblastoma patients. Very few CDR3 sequences were found to be shared between tissue and blood, and this scarcity was attributed to high CDR3 diversity and limited sampling. VJ-independent divergence between tissue and blood was below expectation in non-neoplastic patients but above expectation in all gliomas, especially low-grade gliomas.

Reading from cysteine to phenylalanine, the CDR3 counts 13 amino acids. Just CDR3 DNA is preserved here, 39 bases in frame from base 1. The germline V gene (reference sequence) specifies DFQATT as CDR1 and SNEGSKA as CDR2. V is trimmed back by 5 bases and J by 3 bases, and the junction contains 5 bases that no gene match accounts for. A remark on this clonotype: Its antigen has not been determined. One base away there is no much larger clone; base qualities are not given.

The iRepertoire nested amplicon-rescue multiplex PCR (arm-PCR) platform was used to amplify TCR alpha and beta CDR3 regions from RNA. The input for one-step reverse transcription and amplification was about 85-400 ng of either tissue mRNA or PBMC total RNA. Following bead purification, Illumina adapters were added by a secondary multiplex PCR, and libraries between 200 and 400 bp were gel-purified. Libraries carried internal 6-nucleotide barcodes used for demultiplexing. Sequencing of libraries was performed on an Illumina MiSeq with 2x220 or 2x250 nucleotide paired-end reads. The original methods were these. Paired reads were merged with FLASH 1.2.11 and aligned to the GRCh37 human genome with BWA-MEM before extracting TRA and TRB reads. V and J assignment used an IMGT-derived reference of cassette sequences and CDR3 motifs that included pseudogenes. Three-frame translation of reads was performed, and productive CDR3s were defined as those with a C...FGXG motif and no stop codons. A clonotype was defined as a unique combination of a V-J cassette pair and a CDR3 amino acid sequence. Hamming distance filtering was applied to reads, with thresholds set by the sequence error rate of each sample in mapped regions. TCRdb's own reprocessing of the public reads used fastp at Q25 and MiXCR and kept productive beta chains. Every distinct CDR3 protein forms one entry, paired with its most common genes and DNA. TCRdb, rather than the study authors, made the V and J calls. A total of 150,000 or so distinct CDR3 sequences appear in this sample, about two fifths of them only once. Together, the top ten hold roughly 20% of the sample.

The sequence joins TRBV20-1 to TRBJ2-3, with 7 bases in between that match TRBD1. The source of this sequence is a human donor with low-grade glioma or glioblastoma, undergoing nonglioma brain surgery, or in good health (not recorded which). The material sequenced was glioma tissue, nonneoplastic brain tissue, or PBMCs (not recorded which). The CDR3 protein sequence reads: CSAVGQRTDTQYF. The DNA sequence is as follows: TGCAGTGCTGTGGGACAGAGGACAGATACGCAGTATTTT.